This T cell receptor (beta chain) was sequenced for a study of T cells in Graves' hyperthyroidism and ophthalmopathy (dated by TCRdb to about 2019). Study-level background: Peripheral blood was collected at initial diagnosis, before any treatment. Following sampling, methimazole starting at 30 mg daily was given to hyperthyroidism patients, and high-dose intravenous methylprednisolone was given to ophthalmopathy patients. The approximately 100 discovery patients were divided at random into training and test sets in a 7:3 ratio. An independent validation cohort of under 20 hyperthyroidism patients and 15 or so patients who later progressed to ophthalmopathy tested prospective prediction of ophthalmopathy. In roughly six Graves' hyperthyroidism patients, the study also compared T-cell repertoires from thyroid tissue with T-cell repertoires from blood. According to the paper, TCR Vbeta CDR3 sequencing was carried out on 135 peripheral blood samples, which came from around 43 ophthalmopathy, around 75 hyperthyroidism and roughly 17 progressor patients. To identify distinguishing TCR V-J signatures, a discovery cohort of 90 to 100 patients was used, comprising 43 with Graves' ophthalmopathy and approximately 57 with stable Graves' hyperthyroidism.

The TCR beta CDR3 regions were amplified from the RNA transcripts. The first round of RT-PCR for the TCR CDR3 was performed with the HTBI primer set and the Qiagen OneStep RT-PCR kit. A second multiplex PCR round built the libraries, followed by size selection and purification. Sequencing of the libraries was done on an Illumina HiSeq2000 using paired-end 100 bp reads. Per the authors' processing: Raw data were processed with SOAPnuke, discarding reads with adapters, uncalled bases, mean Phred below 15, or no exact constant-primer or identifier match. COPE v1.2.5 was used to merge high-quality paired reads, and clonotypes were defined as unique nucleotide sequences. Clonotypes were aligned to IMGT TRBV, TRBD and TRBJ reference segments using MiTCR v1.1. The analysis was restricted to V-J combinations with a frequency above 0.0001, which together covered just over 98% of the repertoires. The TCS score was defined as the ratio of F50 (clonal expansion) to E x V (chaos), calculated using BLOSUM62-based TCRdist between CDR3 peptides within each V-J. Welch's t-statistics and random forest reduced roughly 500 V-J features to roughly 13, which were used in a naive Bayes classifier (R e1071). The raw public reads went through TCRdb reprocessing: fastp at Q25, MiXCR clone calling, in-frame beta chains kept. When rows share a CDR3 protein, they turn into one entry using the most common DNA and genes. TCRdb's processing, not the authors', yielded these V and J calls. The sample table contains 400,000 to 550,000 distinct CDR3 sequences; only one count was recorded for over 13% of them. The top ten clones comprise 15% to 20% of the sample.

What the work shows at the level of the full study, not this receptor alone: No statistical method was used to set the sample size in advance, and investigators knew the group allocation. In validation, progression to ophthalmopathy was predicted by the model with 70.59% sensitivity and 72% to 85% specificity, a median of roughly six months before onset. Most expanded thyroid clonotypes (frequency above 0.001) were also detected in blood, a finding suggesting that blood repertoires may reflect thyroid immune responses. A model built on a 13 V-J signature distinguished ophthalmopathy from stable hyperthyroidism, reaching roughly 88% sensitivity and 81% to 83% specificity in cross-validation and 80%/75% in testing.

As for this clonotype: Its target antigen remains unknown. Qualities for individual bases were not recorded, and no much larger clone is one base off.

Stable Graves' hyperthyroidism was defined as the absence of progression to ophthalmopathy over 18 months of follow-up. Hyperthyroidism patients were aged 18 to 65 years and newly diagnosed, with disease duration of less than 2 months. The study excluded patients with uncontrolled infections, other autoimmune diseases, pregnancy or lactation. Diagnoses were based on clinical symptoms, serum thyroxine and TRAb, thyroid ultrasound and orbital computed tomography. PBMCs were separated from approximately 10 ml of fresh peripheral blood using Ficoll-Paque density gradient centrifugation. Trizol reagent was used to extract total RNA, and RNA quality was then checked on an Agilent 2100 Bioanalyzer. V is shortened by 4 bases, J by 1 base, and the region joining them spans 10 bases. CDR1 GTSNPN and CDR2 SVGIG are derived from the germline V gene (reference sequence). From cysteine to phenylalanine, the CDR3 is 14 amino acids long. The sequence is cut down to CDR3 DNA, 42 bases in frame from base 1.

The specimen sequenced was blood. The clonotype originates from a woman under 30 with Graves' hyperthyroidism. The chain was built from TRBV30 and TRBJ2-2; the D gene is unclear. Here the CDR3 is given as CAWIRQLNTGELFF. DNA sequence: TGTGCCTGGATTCGTCAGCTGAACACCGGGGAGCTGTTTTTT.